The text below deals with one T cell receptor (beta chain). Its antigen remains undetermined. No much larger clone exists at a distance of one base, and base qualities are not known. The CDR3 contains 15 residues, cysteine and phenylalanine counted. Only CDR3 DNA is held: 45 bases, read in frame from base 1. Ends trimmed: V by 3 bases, J by 4 bases; bases unmatched to a gene: 4. According to the germline V gene (reference sequence), CDR1 reads LNHDA and CDR2 reads SQIVND. This specimen belongs to a study of cytomegalovirus exposure and HLA in healthy donors (dated by TCRdb to 2015 to 2018). At the level of the whole study: An earlier analysis of a few hundred of the donors reported 276 Gb of sequence data and approximately 120 million unique TCR beta sequences obtained from roughly 170 million T cells. To study patterns of TCR occurrence, a later analysis re-analyzed previously published TCR beta repertoires from 650 to 750 donors and added high-resolution HLA genotyping. A later genetic analysis took genome-wide SNP genotypes for about 55% of the roughly 700 donors and used that subset as a discovery cohort. Across 300 to 500 genotyped donors of the cohort, an average of about 200,000 unique TCR beta nucleotide sequences per donor were sequenced, and approximately 17% of those sequences were non-productive. All discovery cohort repertoires had been generated using a single sequencing platform. Typing coverage differed by locus: A, B, C, DRB1 and DQB1 were typed in roughly 620-640 donors, DQA1 in roughly 510, DPA1 in around 610, and DPB1 in just under 490. About 280 gigabases of sequencing data and tens of millions of unique TCR sequences were included in an early release covering about 700 HLA-typed donors. HLA typing covered class I and class II loci at four-digit resolution. Rather than drawing on any new phenotypic data, the later analysis identified candidate immune exposures from TCR beta sequences and the way those sequences occurred across donors. In addition to the first cohort of 666 subjects, a separate validation cohort of 130 or so different subjects was used. Four to six DR-DQ haplotypes were handled as single units for association and clustering, since linkage in the cohort was strong. The study was designed to test whether signatures of past pathogen exposure could be identified by cataloging public T cell receptors. Of the roughly 400 genotyped donors, 81% were placed in the genetic ancestry cluster associated with self-reported Caucasian donors. The study combined high-throughput TCR immunosequencing, statistical association of individual TCRs with disease status, and machine learning to predict cytomegalovirus infection status. In an earlier analysis of 587 of the donors, high-throughput TCR beta sequencing was used to judge whether each TCR beta V gene segment behaved as functional or pseudogenic. Donor age, sex, ethnicity and CMV serostatus were compiled alongside the repertoire data. The T cell repertoires of several hundred subjects were profiled by immunosequencing and related to cytomegalovirus serostatus. On the study overall, not on this receptor specifically: HLA typing was unavailable for some donors at each locus, so association tests used only the typed subset. In a later analysis, most CMV-associated TCR beta chains were found to appear HLA-restricted, with HLA associations seemingly driven largely by CMV exposure. Some IMGT-functional V segments, including TRBV6-2 and TRBV6-3, could not be told apart with the 87-base-pair reads, so those segments were excluded. Immune exposure information for the cohort was limited to CMV serostatus. According to a later genetic analysis, donors in an Asian-associated ancestry cluster had fewer N-insertions in productive TCRs than the approximately 670-donor mean. Broadly in line with IMGT annotations, most TCR beta V segments showed up in productive rearrangements about 87% or about 30% of the time in an earlier analysis of several hundred of the donors. The study gave a list of around 170 TCR beta chains associated with cytomegalovirus. A later analysis found that HLA-associated TCR beta chains were more clonally expanded and had lower generation probabilities than equally common non-associated chains. In vitro tests confirmed that three of the cytomegalovirus-associated TCR beta chains recognize cytomegalovirus antigens. An association between a missense DCLRE1C variant and V-gene and J-gene trimming of TCR beta chains was found in a later genetic analysis and replicated in an independent cohort. Strong co-occurrence of HLA alleles, especially DR and DQ, made assigning TCR associations to individual alleles difficult. A later analysis reported that several top co-occurrence clusters appeared linked to parvovirus B19, influenza, CMV and Epstein-Barr virus. According to the authors, the approach could potentially be generalized to other disease states and immunological phenotypes. Specific HLA alleles were associated with 15,000 to 20,000 TCR beta sequences at a false discovery rate of 0.05 in a later analysis. Most TCR sequences were observed very rarely across donors, whereas some public TCRs were present in many individuals. In a later analysis, TCR association rates were found to vary across HLA loci, with the most associated TCRs seen for DRB1 alleles and the fewest for HLA-C alleles. Correlated functional status among segregating V segments might reflect linkage disequilibrium, but an unknown experimental factor could not be ruled out. The classifier was reported to diagnose cytomegalovirus status with high specificity and sensitivity in both the original cohort and the validation cohort. Roughly uniform sequencing depth across donors was assumed in presence/absence analyses, although this assumption may not hold. A cluster of highly shared sequence variants was judged likely to represent a technical artifact of the sequencing pipeline. This cohort had only TCR beta chains sequenced, and the lack of alpha or paired-chain data limited which features could be detected. A further reported finding was that TCR beta sequences accurately predicted the HLA-A and HLA-B alleles for most subjects in the first cohort. Seventeen rarely observed V segments, including chromosome 9 orphons, were excluded from the earlier analysis of approximately 500 of the donors because counts were too low.

In total, approximately 700 healthy bone marrow donors made up the cohort. Cohort members were all nominally healthy when sampled, although unrecorded immune exposures were likely present. The donor tested CMV seropositive, placing the donor among the approximately 290 seropositive members of the cohort. Every donor gave a peripheral blood sample, and the peripheral blood mononuclear cells from that sample were used for TCR beta sequencing. Genomic DNA was extracted from the blood cell samples with the Qiagen DNeasy Blood Extraction Kit. The library was generated by the immunoSEQ multiplex PCR assay. A mixture of 60 forward primers for TCR Vbeta segments and 13 reverse primers for TCR Jbeta segments was used in the multiplex PCR. The CDR3 region of rearranged TCR beta genes was amplified from genomic DNA with a multiplex PCR assay. On the Illumina HiSeq System, the amplified TCR beta libraries were sequenced as 87-base-pair reads. From the authors' description of their analysis: A later analysis tallied 80 million to 95 million unique TCR beta chains across the 666 repertoires, and 10 million to 11 million of those chains were shared by two or more donors. Raw reads were error-corrected and collapsed into unique sequences with a nearest-neighbor algorithm that merged closely related sequences to remove PCR and sequencing errors. Alignment of CDR3 sequences to IMGT reference sequences was used to assign V, D and J gene segments. For a sequence to be retained, a match of at least six nucleotides to both a V gene segment and a J gene segment was required. A rearrangement counted as productive if the CDR3 had no stop codons and remained in frame with V and J, and every other rearrangement counted as non-productive. Following IMGT convention, CDR3 was defined as the stretch from the second conserved V-encoded cysteine up to the conserved J-encoded phenylalanine. Sequences without an unambiguous match to a single V gene segment were excluded from the earlier analysis of a few hundred of the donors. In an earlier analysis of some 590 of the donors, a V segment was called functional when productive rearrangements were above 56.7%, and segregating when the standard deviation between donors exceeded 5%. A statistical classification framework was built to diagnose cytomegalovirus status from the catalog of TCR beta chain sequences. In a later analysis, V and J genes were assigned by comparing TCR nucleotide sequences against IMGT/GENE-DB human TR gene sequences. The TCRdist pipeline was used in a later analysis to assign CDR3 sequences and most-parsimonious VDJ recombination scenarios. In a later analysis, every TCR beta chain was defined by the combination of its CDR3 amino acid sequence and its V-gene family, and reads without a unique V-gene family were dropped. In a later analysis, fewer than 650 highly shared, low-generation-probability nucleotide sequences were removed to address suspected cross-contamination and a sequencing artifact. A later analysis calculated a clonal expansion index for each public chain from normalized within-repertoire ranks of inferred template counts. Generation probabilities in a later analysis came from a VDJ recombination model fitted to out-of-frame rearrangements, and those results were checked against IGoR. A later analysis scored TCR-TCR, TCR-HLA and TCR-CMV co-occurrence with hypergeometric tests, applying a repertoire-size bias correction to TCR pairs. A later analysis estimated false discovery rates by permuting HLA or CMV assignments 20 times. In a later analysis, co-occurring TCRs were grouped using DBSCAN, with TCRdist sequence similarity added in when clustering inside HLA-allele-positive subsets. Repertoires with fewer than 30,000 or more than 120,000 public chains were left out of co-occurrence clustering, as were five repertoires with anomalous nucleotide sharing. TCRdb took this table from immuneACCESS and kept in-frame rearrangements with V and J called. Such tables lack part of the clones; where checked against another copy, unresolved V genes explain under half of the gap, and the rest is unexplained. V and J calls and clone size are those listed in that table; D and trimming were worked out from the DNA. For this sample the table gives some 200,000 clones, of which 55% to 75% were detected only once. Clones ranked in the top ten supply about 3% of the sample.

This clonotype was sampled from a man in his forties or fifties in good health and CMV-seropositive. The rearrangement joined TRBV19 to TRBJ2-3; TRBD2 matches 10 bases in the middle. Sequenced material: PBMCs. The CDR3 region: CASSMTSGFADTQYF. The DNA sequence is given as TGTGCCAGTAGTATGACTAGCGGGTTCGCAGATACGCAGTATTTT.